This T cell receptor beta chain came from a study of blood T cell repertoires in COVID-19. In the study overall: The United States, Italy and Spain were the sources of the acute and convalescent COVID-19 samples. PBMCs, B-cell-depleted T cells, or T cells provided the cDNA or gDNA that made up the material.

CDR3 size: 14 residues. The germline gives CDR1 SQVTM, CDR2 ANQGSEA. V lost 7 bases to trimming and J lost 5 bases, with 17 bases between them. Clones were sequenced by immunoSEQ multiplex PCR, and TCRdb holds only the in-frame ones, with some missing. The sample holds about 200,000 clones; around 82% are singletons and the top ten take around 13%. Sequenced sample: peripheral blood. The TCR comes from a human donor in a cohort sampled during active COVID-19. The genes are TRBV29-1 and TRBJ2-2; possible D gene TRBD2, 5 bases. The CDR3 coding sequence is TGCAGCGCCCTCCGGGGAGAGGAGACCGGGGAGCTGTTTTTT. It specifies CSALRGEETGELFF.